This record looks at one TCR beta chain sequence and its context. Its target is unknown. This sample is drawn from a study of T cell responses to AZD1222 COVID-19 vaccine. TCRdb keeps only in-frame clones here, not all; method: immunoSEQ multiplex PCR. The sample contains fewer than 250,000 clones, about 92% of which appear only once. Study-wide points: The donors showed a predominance of white British ancestry and of females, with possible underestimation of clonal diversity. Once two AZD1222 doses were given, Spike-specific TCR breadth and depth went up. Repertoires were sampled only after the peak T cell response.

After removal of 0 bases from V and 4 bases from J, the junction contained 5 bases not matched to a gene. Germline CDR1 reads SGHRS; CDR2 reads YFSETQ. This CDR3 has 15 residues. This chain joins TRBV5-1 and TRBJ1-2; 8 nucleotides match TRBD1. The sample consisted of peripheral blood, taken on day 0 of MenACWY control vaccination. The sequence was collected from an adult in good health. CDR3 in DNA: TGCGCCAGCAGCTTGGCTGGACAGGGAGTCTATGGCTACACCTTC. Translation gives CASSLAGQGVYGYTF.